This T cell receptor beta chain was profiled in a study of T-cell memory formation after mild COVID-19. With 1 base removed from V and 4 bases from J, the gap between germline ends came to 12 bases. The CDR3 has 15 amino acids. Germline V gene data show CDR1 as LGHDT and CDR2 as YNNKEL (reference sequence). Each CDR3 protein gets one entry after TCRdb re-called the 5' RACE reads with MiXCR. The data hold under 400,000 distinct CDR3 sequences, with around 27% observed a single time. This clonotype originated in an adult woman who had mild COVID-19 (a few samples of this study predate the infection). Cell type and time point are not known. The rearrangement uses TRBV3-1 and TRBJ2-3; D might be TRBD1 or TRBD2, each matching 6 bases. The sequencing sample was made of PBMCs or a T cell subset sorted from them (not recorded which). For the CDR3, the DNA is TGTGCCAGCAGCCAAGCCGGGGGCCAATCAGATACGCAGTATTTT. The encoded protein is CASSQAGGQSDTQYF.